This TCR beta chain was identified during a study of blood T cell repertoires in COVID-19. Overall study context: Both acute and convalescent COVID-19 samples were obtained from the United States, Italy and Spain. Nucleic acid was either cDNA or gDNA, and it came from T cells, B-cell-depleted T cells, or PBMCs.

CDR3 length: 15 amino acids. Germline-derived CDR1 and CDR2 are SGDLS and YYNGEE. The junction had 6 bases not matched to a gene; V was cut back by 0 bases and J by 6 bases. In the authors' methods: Estimated nucleated cell counts came from reference gene primer amplification. Repertoires were generated with immunoSEQ multiplex PCR, while TCRdb's copy carries only in-frame clones and drops some. That table gives V, J and clone size, and the DNA gave D and trimming. The sample contains around 230,000 clones, 83% of which appear only once. This chain uses TRBV9 with TRBJ2-7; 10 nucleotides agree with TRBD2. Sequenced input: peripheral blood. The sequence came from a woman in her thirties or forties with active or convalescent COVID-19. The CDR3 sequence: CASSVAQREGGEQYF. In DNA, the CDR3 is TGTGCCAGCAGCGTAGCTCAGCGGGAGGGAGGCGAGCAGTACTTC.